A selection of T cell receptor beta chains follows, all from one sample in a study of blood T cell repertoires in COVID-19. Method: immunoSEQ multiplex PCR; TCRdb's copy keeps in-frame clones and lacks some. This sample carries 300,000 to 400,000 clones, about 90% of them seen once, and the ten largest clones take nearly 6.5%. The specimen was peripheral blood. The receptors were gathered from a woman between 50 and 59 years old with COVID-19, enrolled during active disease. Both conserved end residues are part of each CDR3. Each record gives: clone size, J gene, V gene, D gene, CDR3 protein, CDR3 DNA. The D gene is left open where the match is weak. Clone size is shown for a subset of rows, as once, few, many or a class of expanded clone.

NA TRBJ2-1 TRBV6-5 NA CASGTNRQSYNEQFF TGTGCCAGCGGAACTAACAGACAGTCCTACAATGAGCAGTTCTTC
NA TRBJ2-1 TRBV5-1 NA CASSQYPFSNNEQFF TGCGCCAGCAGCCAGTATCCGTTCTCAAACAATGAGCAGTTCTTC
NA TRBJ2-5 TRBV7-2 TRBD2 CASSFAGTSGYKETQYF TGTGCCAGCAGCTTTGCTGGGACTAGCGGGTACAAAGAGACCCAGTACTTC
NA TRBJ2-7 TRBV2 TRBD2 CASSPGGADYEQYF TGTGCCAGCAGCCCGGGGGGGGCCGACTACGAGCAGTACTTC
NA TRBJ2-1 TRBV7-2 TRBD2 CASTPEGTSGRARFF TGTGCCAGCACCCCAGAGGGGACTAGCGGGAGGGCTCGGTTCTTC
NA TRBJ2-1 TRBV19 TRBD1 CASSMGTGVNEQFF TGTGCCAGTAGTATGGGGACAGGGGTCAATGAGCAGTTCTTC
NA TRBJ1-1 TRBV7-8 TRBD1 CASSPRDRLNTEAFF TGTGCCAGCAGCCCTCGGGACAGACTGAACACTGAAGCTTTCTTT
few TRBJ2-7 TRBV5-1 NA CASSMDSSYEQYF TGCGCCAGCAGCATGGACTCGTCCTACGAGCAGTACTTC
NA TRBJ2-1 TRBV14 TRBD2 CASSLGLAGVLSYNEQFF TGTGCCAGCAGCCTGGGACTAGCGGGAGTCCTCTCCTACAATGAGCAGTTCTTC
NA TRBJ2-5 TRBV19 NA CASSTSRETQYF TGTGCCAGTAGTACAAGCCGAGAGACCCAGTACTTC
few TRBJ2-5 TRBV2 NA CASLRTEQETQYF TGTGCCAGCTTAAGGACAGAACAAGAGACCCAGTACTTC
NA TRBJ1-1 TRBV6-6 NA CASSYGDTNTEAFF TGTGCCAGCAGTTATGGGGACACGAACACTGAAGCTTTCTTT
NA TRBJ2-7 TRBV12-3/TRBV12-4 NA CASRGGGTSEQYF TGTGCCAGCCGCGGTGGCGGGACTTCCGAGCAGTACTTC
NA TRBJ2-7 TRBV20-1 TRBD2 CSASPSGRSYEQYF TGCAGTGCTAGTCCTAGCGGGAGAAGTTACGAGCAGTACTTC
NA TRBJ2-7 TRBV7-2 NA CASSTEGTYYEQYF TGTGCCAGCAGCACCGAGGGGACTTATTACGAGCAGTACTTC
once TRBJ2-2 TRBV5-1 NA CASSLNRWSTGELFF TGCGCCAGCAGCTTAAACCGTTGGAGCACCGGGGAGCTGTTTTTT
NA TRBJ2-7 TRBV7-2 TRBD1 CASSLVTGALSYEQYF TGTGCCAGCAGCTTAGTGACAGGGGCCCTTTCCTACGAGCAGTACTTC
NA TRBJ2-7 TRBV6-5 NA CASSSVRRGSYEQYF TGTGCCAGCAGTAGTGTCCGGCGGGGAAGCTACGAGCAGTACTTC
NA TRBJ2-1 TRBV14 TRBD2 CASSQDRGSPGRGRAGEQFF TGTGCCAGCAGCCAAGATCGTGGATCCCCAGGTCGCGGGAGGGCGGGTGAGCAGTTCTTC
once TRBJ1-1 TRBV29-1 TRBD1 CSANRGDTEAFF TGCAGCGCCAACAGGGGGGACACTGAAGCTTTCTTT
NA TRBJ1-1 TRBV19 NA CASTGSSNTEAFF TGTGCCAGTACAGGTTCTTCGAACACTGAAGCTTTCTTT
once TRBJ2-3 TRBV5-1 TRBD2 CASSLTSGSTDTQYF TGCGCCAGCAGCTTGACTAGCGGGAGCACAGATACGCAGTATTTT
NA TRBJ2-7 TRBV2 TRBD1 CASRPGQGPRQYF TGTGCCAGCAGACCGGGACAGGGGCCCCGGCAGTACTTC
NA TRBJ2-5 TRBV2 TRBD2 CASSGGLAGGKETQYF TGTGCCAGCAGCGGCGGACTAGCGGGAGGGAAAGAGACCCAGTACTTC
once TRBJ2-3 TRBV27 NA CASSLSLPGVTDTQYF TGTGCCAGCAGTTTATCCCTGCCCGGGGTCACAGATACGCAGTATTTT
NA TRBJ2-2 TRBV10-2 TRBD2 CASRGTSGSGELFF TGCGCCAGCAGGGGGACTAGCGGGTCCGGGGAGCTGTTTTTT
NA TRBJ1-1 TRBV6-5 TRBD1 CASTADRAKNTEAFF TGTGCCAGCACCGCGGACAGGGCAAAGAACACTGAAGCTTTCTTT
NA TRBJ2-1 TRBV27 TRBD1 CASSTGGSYNEQFF TGTGCCAGCAGTACAGGGGGCTCCTACAATGAGCAGTTCTTC
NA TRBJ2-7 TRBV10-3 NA CANAFGDEQYF TGTGCCAACGCCTTCGGGGACGAGCAGTACTTC
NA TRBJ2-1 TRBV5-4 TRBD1 CASSQRQGTSYNEQFF TGTGCCAGCAGCCAGAGACAGGGCACATCCTACAATGAGCAGTTCTTC
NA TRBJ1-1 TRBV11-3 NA CASSLEGRTQRENTEAFF TGTGCCAGCAGCTTAGAGGGTCGGACACAGCGGGAGAACACTGAAGCTTTCTTT
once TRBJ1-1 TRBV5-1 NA CASSLGQANTEAFF TGCGCCAGCAGCTTGGGCCAGGCGAACACTGAAGCTTTCTTT
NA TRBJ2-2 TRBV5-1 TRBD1 CASSLTGTGGADTGELFF TGCGCCAGCAGCTTGACCGGGACAGGGGGCGCGGACACCGGGGAGCTGTTTTTT
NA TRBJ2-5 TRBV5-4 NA CASSWWDSRAQYF TGTGCCAGCAGCTGGTGGGACTCTCGGGCCCAGTACTTC
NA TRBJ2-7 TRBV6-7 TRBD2 CASRPTSGSYEQYF TGTGCCAGCAGGCCGACTAGCGGGAGTTACGAGCAGTACTTC
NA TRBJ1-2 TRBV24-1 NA CATSQQANYGYTF TGTGCCACCAGCCAACAGGCGAACTATGGCTACACCTTC
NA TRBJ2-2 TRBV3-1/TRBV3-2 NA CASSRIEGNTGELFF TGTGCCAGCAGCCGTATCGAGGGGAACACCGGGGAGCTGTTTTTT
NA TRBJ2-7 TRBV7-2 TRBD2 CASSFPLDGGGYEQYF TGTGCCAGCAGCTTCCCCCTGGATGGGGGGGGTTACGAGCAGTACTTC
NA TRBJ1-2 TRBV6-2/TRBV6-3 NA CASSYRGGYTF TGTGCCAGCAGTTACAGGGGTGGCTACACCTTC
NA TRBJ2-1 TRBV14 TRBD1 CASSLEGQGYNEQFF TGTGCCAGCAGTCTCGAAGGACAGGGCTACAATGAGCAGTTCTTC
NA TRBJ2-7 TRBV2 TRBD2 CASGEVGLASYEQYF TGTGCCAGCGGGGAAGTTGGACTAGCTTCCTACGAGCAGTACTTC
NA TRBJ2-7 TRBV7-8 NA CASSFQGAAYEQYF TGTGCCAGCAGCTTCCAAGGGGCAGCCTACGAGCAGTACTTC
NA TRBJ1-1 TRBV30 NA CAGRWGGAEAFF TGTGCTGGACGGTGGGGGGGAGCTGAAGCTTTCTTT
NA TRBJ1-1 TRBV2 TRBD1 CASRGTARSTEAFF TGTGCCAGCAGGGGGACAGCCCGGAGCACTGAAGCTTTCTTT
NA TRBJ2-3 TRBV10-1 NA CASKGVGTDTQYF TGCGCCAGCAAAGGGGTCGGTACAGATACGCAGTATTTT
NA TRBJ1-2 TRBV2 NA CASSERWTLTDGYTF TGTGCCAGCAGTGAAAGGTGGACACTTACAGATGGCTACACCTTC
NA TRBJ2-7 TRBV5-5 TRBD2 CASSPGTSGRGEQYF TGTGCCAGCAGTCCGGGGACTAGCGGGAGAGGCGAGCAGTACTTC
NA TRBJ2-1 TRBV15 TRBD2 CATSRDSPIGLAGYNEQFF TGTGCCACCAGCAGAGATTCCCCAATTGGACTAGCGGGATACAATGAGCAGTTCTTC
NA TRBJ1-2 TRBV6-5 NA CASSRRGDYGYTF TGTGCCAGCAGCCGACGGGGGGACTATGGCTACACCTTC
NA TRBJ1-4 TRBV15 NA CATSSEADFTGLGEKLFF TGTGCCACCAGCAGCGAAGCCGACTTCACAGGGCTAGGCGAAAAACTGTTTTTT
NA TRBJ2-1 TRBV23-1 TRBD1 CASRFGQGGNEQFF TGCGCCAGCCGGTTTGGACAGGGGGGCAATGAGCAGTTCTTC
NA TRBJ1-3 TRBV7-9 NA CAIGLSGNTIYF TGTGCCATCGGACTTTCTGGAAACACCATATATTTT
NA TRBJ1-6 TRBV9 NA CASSPGNSPLHF TGTGCCAGCAGCCCTGGCAATTCACCCCTCCACTTT
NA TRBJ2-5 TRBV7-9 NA CASSRRGQEIKETQYF TGTGCCAGCAGCCGCAGAGGGCAAGAAATTAAAGAGACCCAGTACTTC
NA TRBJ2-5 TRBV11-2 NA CASSLGHQETQYF TGTGCCAGCAGCCTGGGGCACCAAGAGACCCAGTACTTC